This T cell receptor beta chain is from a study of cytomegalovirus exposure and HLA in healthy donors (dated by TCRdb to 2015 to 2018). Looking at the study overall: According to an earlier analysis of several hundred of the donors, about 179 million T cells yielded 120 million or so unique TCR beta sequences and about 280 Gb of sequence data. An early release covering just under 650 HLA-typed donors comprised approximately 300 gigabases of sequencing data and around 80 million unique TCR sequences. Among the roughly 410 genotyped donors, around 81% belonged to the genetic ancestry cluster associated with self-reported Caucasian donors. The study aimed to test whether cataloging public T cell receptors could reveal signatures of past pathogen exposure. Using immunosequencing, the study profiled T cell repertoires from fewer than 700 subjects and related those repertoires to cytomegalovirus serostatus. Besides the first cohort of 550 to 750 subjects, a separate validation cohort made up of over 100 different subjects was used. High-throughput TCR immunosequencing, statistical association of individual TCRs with disease status, and machine learning were combined to predict cytomegalovirus infection status. To study patterns of TCR occurrence, a later analysis re-analyzed previously published TCR beta repertoires from around 700 donors and added high-resolution HLA genotyping. In the later analysis, no new phenotypic data were used to find candidate immune exposures; instead, reliance was placed on TCR beta sequences and their occurrence across donors. An earlier analysis of 587 of the donors applied high-throughput TCR beta sequencing to assess whether each TCR beta V gene segment acted as functional or pseudogenic. Donor age, sex, ethnicity and CMV serostatus were compiled alongside the repertoire data. Genome-wide SNP genotypes for about 60% of the 666 donors were used in a later genetic analysis, which treated that subset as a discovery cohort. All discovery cohort repertoires had been generated using a single sequencing platform. HLA typing included class I and class II loci at four-digit resolution. Typing coverage differed by locus: A, B, C, DRB1 and DQB1 were typed in about 629-640 donors, DQA1 in about 500, DPA1 in approximately 610, and DPB1 in roughly 450. Four to six DR-DQ haplotypes were handled as single units for association and clustering, since linkage in the cohort was strong. On average, 235,054 unique TCR beta nucleotide sequences were sequenced per donor among more than 350 genotyped donors of the cohort, with about 17% of those sequences being non-productive.

This clone was counted a few times. Its antigen remains unidentified. No per-base quality is available; no much larger clone lies one base away. Study-level results and caveats: A further reported finding was that TCR beta sequences accurately predicted the HLA-A and HLA-B alleles for most subjects in the first cohort. A later analysis found that most CMV-associated TCR beta chains appeared HLA-restricted, with HLA associations seemingly driven largely by CMV exposure. The authors suggested that the approach could potentially be extended to other disease states and immunological phenotypes. Because HLA typing was unavailable for some donors at each locus, only the typed subset was used in association tests. Specific HLA alleles were associated with more than 15,000 TCR beta sequences at a false discovery rate of 0.05 in a later analysis. A later genetic analysis associated a missense DCLRE1C variant with V-gene and J-gene trimming of TCR beta chains, and an independent cohort replicated the association. In a later genetic analysis, fewer N-insertions in productive TCRs were reported among donors in an Asian-associated ancestry cluster than the roughly 700-donor mean. The classifier was reported to diagnose cytomegalovirus status with high specificity and sensitivity in both the original cohort and the validation cohort. Only TCR beta chains were sequenced in this cohort, and the absence of alpha or paired-chain data limited detectable features. Compared with equally common non-associated chains, HLA-associated TCR beta chains in a later analysis were more clonally expanded and had lower generation probabilities. In a later analysis, TCR association rates were found to vary across HLA loci, with the most associated TCRs seen for DRB1 alleles and the fewest for HLA-C alleles. Broadly in line with IMGT annotations, most TCR beta V segments showed up in productive rearrangements about 87% or about 30% of the time in an earlier analysis of 587 of the donors. Seventeen rarely observed V segments, including chromosome 9 orphons, were excluded from the earlier analysis of a few hundred of the donors because counts were too low. Correlated functional status among segregating V segments might be attributable to linkage disequilibrium, but an unknown experimental factor could not be ruled out. A group of highly shared sequence variants was considered likely to be a technical artifact of the sequencing pipeline. While some public TCRs were present in many individuals, most TCR sequences turned up only very rarely across donors. In vitro tests confirmed that a few of the cytomegalovirus-associated TCR beta chains recognize cytomegalovirus antigens. Strong co-occurrence of HLA alleles, especially DR and DQ, made assigning TCR associations to individual alleles difficult. For the cohort, immune exposure information was limited to CMV serostatus. Presence/absence analyses assumed roughly uniform sequencing depth across donors, an assumption that may not hold. In the study, roughly 160 TCR beta chains were listed as associated with cytomegalovirus. Some IMGT-functional V segments, including TRBV6-2 and TRBV6-3, could not be distinguished by the 87-base-pair reads and were therefore excluded. A later analysis reported that several top co-occurrence clusters appeared linked to parvovirus B19, influenza, CMV and Epstein-Barr virus.

The cohort was made up of 500 to 800 healthy bone marrow donors. At the time of sampling, all cohort members were nominally healthy, though unrecorded immune exposures were likely present. The donor was CMV seropositive and belonged to the group of 250 to 300 seropositive cohort members. Each donor provided a peripheral blood sample, and peripheral blood mononuclear cells were used for TCR beta sequencing. Genomic DNA extraction from the blood cell samples was performed with the Qiagen DNeasy Blood Extraction Kit. The library relied on the immunoSEQ multiplex PCR assay. For the multiplex PCR, a mixture combining 60 forward primers for TCR Vbeta segments and 13 reverse primers for TCR Jbeta segments was used. The CDR3 region of rearranged TCR beta genes was amplified from genomic DNA with a multiplex PCR assay. The Illumina HiSeq System was used to sequence the amplified TCR beta libraries as 87-base-pair reads. From the authors' description of their analysis: In a later analysis, tens of millions of unique TCR beta chains were counted across the roughly 670 repertoires, and around 11 million of these chains were shared by at least two donors. Raw reads were error-corrected and collapsed into unique sequences by a nearest-neighbor algorithm in which closely related sequences were merged to remove PCR and sequencing errors. To assign V, D and J gene segments, CDR3 sequences were aligned to IMGT reference sequences. For a sequence to be retained, a match of at least six nucleotides to both a V gene segment and a J gene segment was required. Rearrangements were classified as productive when the CDR3 lacked stop codons and remained in frame with V and J, and all other rearrangements were classified as non-productive. CDR3 was defined according to IMGT convention as the region running from the second conserved V-encoded cysteine to the conserved J-encoded phenylalanine. Sequences without an unambiguous match to a single V gene segment were excluded from the earlier analysis of about 600 of the donors. An earlier analysis of roughly 590 of the donors called V segments functional above 56.7% productive rearrangements and segregating when the between-donor standard deviation exceeded 5%. A statistical classification framework was developed to diagnose cytomegalovirus status using the catalog of TCR beta chain sequences. A later analysis assigned V and J genes by comparing TCR nucleotide sequences with IMGT/GENE-DB human TR gene sequences. In a later analysis, CDR3 sequences and most-parsimonious VDJ recombination scenarios were assigned using the TCRdist pipeline. A later analysis defined each TCR beta chain by its CDR3 amino acid sequence plus V-gene family, and excluded reads lacking a unique V-gene family. A later analysis removed 592 highly shared, low-generation-probability nucleotide sequences to deal with suspected cross-contamination and a sequencing artifact. For each public chain, a later analysis derived a clonal expansion index from normalized ranks of inferred template counts within each repertoire. A later analysis computed generation probabilities with a VDJ recombination model fitted to out-of-frame rearrangements, and checked the results against IGoR. In a later analysis, hypergeometric tests were used to score TCR-TCR, TCR-HLA and TCR-CMV co-occurrence, with a repertoire-size bias correction applied to TCR pairs. False discovery rates were estimated in a later analysis by permuting HLA or CMV assignments 20 times. In a later analysis, co-occurring TCRs were grouped with DBSCAN, and TCRdist sequence similarity was added when clustering was performed within HLA-allele-positive subsets. For co-occurrence clustering, repertoires with fewer than 30,000 or more than 120,000 public chains were excluded, along with a handful of repertoires with anomalous nucleotide sharing. TCRdb obtained this table from immuneACCESS and retained in-frame rearrangements with V and J assigned. These tables miss some clones; where compared with another copy, unresolved V genes account for less than half of the shortfall, and the remainder is unexplained. D and trimming were read from the DNA, whereas the V and J calls and clone size are those reported in that table. The sample has 200,000 to 300,000 clones on record, around 76% of them singletons. The top ten constitute 5% to 6% of the sample.

The CDR3 runs 13 residues from the cysteine to the phenylalanine. The only DNA kept is the CDR3, 39 bases in frame from the first base. Per the germline V gene, SGHDT is the CDR1 and YYEEEE is the CDR2. V lost 4 bases and J lost 1 base; the stretch between them is 8 bases long. Sequencing used PBMCs. The rearrangement combines TRBV5-6 with TRBJ1-1; no D gene can be assigned with confidence. This TCR was sampled from a middle-aged woman in good health and CMV-seropositive. The DNA reads as follows: TGTGCCAGCAGCCTTGTATCGAACACTGAAGCTTTCTTT. Its translation reads: CASSLVSNTEAFF.